A selection of T cell receptor beta chains follows, all from one sample in a study of OX40 agonist ivuxolimab in advanced cancers. Profiling relied on immunoSEQ multiplex PCR, and the TCRdb table lists in-frame clones only, not all of them. The sample carries approximately 100,000 clones, about 85% recorded once. Source: CD4+ or CD8+ T cells sorted from blood, taken in a trial of the OX40 agonist ivuxolimab. The receptors stem from an adult with an advanced solid tumor such as melanoma, head and neck, liver or kidney cancer. Each CDR3 is given with its conserved first and last residue.

CDR3aa: CASSIEQGRVQYF
v_gene: TRBV19

CDR3aa: CASSSQYHLRLGEETEAFF
v_gene: TRBV28

CDR3aa: CASSTIAGGTYEQYF
v_gene: TRBV7-6

CDR3aa: CASSFGRPDYNEQFF
v_gene: TRBV13

CDR3aa: CASSDAGSWGGELFF
v_gene: TRBV2

CDR3aa: CASSSLSGTEPYEQYF
v_gene: TRBV5-6

CDR3aa: CASSLSRFPYEQYF
v_gene: TRBV28

CDR3aa: CASSGRLVEEQYF
v_gene: TRBV9

CDR3aa: CASSLRTEYNSPLHF
v_gene: TRBV5-1

CDR3aa: CASSLFSGSRYEQYF
v_gene: TRBV7-9

CDR3aa: CASSWDGQVDTQYF
v_gene: TRBV10-1

CDR3aa: CASSIPGPTIHGYTF
v_gene: TRBV19

CDR3aa: CASSVGTGLNYGYTF
v_gene: TRBV9

CDR3aa: CASRAASGGYEQYF
v_gene: TRBV27

CDR3aa: CASSHKRVYEQFF
v_gene: TRBV5-6

CDR3aa: CASSYSEFSYEQYF
v_gene: TRBV6-5

CDR3aa: CASSITSGKSSYEQYF
v_gene: TRBV7-2

CDR3aa: CASSDVRQGIPGANVLTF
v_gene: TRBV2

CDR3aa: CASSLDLAGGAYVGNEQYF
v_gene: TRBV11-3

CDR3aa: CVLADRRGEQFF
v_gene: TRBV30

CDR3aa: CASSLSGAGPEGNEKLFF
v_gene: TRBV28

CDR3aa: CASTRSGEKLFF
v_gene: TRBV7-8

CDR3aa: CASSSDAGTENTEAFF
v_gene: TRBV7-9

CDR3aa: CASSLSTGGYQETQYF
v_gene: TRBV28

CDR3aa: CASSPTGDAETQYF
v_gene: TRBV18

CDR3aa: CASGSSGANVLTF
v_gene: TRBV7-3

CDR3aa: CASSSPAITGIFTGELFF
v_gene: TRBV28

CDR3aa: CASSARGLVFNEQFF
v_gene: TRBV2

CDR3aa: CASSETGQTQETQYF
v_gene: TRBV6-1

CDR3aa: CASSLYGRNTEAFF
v_gene: TRBV5-6

CDR3aa: CASSLGTGGEKLFF
v_gene: TRBV4-2

CDR3aa: CASSSSTGRDEQFF
v_gene: TRBV11-2

CDR3aa: CASSLPLGGHSNTGELFF
v_gene: TRBV2

CDR3aa: CASLGVGTDTQYF
v_gene: TRBV6-5

CDR3aa: CASSLGTFGELFF
v_gene: TRBV5-4

CDR3aa: CASSLTPGHKPEKLFF
v_gene: TRBV11-2

CDR3aa: CAISESGLAGVSTDTQYF
v_gene: TRBV10-3

CDR3aa: CASSLTGTQETQYF
v_gene: TRBV27

CDR3aa: CASWEQSTEAFF
v_gene: TRBV6-5

CDR3aa: CASRAGASGTYEQYF
v_gene: TRBV11-2

CDR3aa: CASSHLWGTGLREQYF
v_gene: TRBV7-8

CDR3aa: CASSLTGPPRETQYF
v_gene: TRBV11-2

CDR3aa: CASSLGMDGYTF
v_gene: TRBV11-3

CDR3aa: CASSFNRVAYEQYF
v_gene: TRBV28